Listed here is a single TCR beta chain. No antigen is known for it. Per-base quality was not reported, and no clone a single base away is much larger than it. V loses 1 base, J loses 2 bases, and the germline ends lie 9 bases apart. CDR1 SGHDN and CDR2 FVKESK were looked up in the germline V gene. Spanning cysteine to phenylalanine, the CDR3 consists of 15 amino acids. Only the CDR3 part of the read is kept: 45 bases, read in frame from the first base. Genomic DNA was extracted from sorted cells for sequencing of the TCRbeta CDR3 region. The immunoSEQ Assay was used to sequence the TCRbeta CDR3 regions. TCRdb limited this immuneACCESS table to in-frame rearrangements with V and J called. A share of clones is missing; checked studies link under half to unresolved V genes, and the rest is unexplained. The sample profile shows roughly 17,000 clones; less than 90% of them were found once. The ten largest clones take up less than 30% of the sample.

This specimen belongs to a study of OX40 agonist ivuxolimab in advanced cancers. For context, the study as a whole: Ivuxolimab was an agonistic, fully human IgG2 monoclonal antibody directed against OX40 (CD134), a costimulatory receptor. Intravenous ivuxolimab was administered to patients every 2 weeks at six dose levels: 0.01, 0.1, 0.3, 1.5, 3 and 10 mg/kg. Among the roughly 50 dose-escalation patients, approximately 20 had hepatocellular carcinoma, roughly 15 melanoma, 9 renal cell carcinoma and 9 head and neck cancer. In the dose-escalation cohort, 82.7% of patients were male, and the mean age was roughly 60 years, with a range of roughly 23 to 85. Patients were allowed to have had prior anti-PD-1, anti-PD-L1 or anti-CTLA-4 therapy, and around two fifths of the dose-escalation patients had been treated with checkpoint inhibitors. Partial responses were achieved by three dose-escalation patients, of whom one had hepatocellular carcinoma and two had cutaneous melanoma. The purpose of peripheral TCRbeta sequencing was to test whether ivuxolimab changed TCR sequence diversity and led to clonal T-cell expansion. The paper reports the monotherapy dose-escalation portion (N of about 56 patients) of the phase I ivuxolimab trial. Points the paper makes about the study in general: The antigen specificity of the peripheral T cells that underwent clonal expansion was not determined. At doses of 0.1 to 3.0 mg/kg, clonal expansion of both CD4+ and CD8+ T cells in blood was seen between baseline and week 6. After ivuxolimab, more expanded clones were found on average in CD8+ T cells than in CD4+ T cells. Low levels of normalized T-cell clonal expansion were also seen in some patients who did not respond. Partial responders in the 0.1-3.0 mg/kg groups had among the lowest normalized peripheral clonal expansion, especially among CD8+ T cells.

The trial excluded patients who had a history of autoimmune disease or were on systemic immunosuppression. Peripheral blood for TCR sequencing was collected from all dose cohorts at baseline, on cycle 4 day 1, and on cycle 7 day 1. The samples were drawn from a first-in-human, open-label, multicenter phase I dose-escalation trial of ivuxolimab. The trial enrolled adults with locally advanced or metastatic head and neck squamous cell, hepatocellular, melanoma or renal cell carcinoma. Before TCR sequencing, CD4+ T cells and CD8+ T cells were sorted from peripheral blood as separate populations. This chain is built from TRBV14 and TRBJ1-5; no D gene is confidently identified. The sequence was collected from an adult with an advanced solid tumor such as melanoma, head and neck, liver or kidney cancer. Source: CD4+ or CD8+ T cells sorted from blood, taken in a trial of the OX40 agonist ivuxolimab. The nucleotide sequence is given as TGTGCCAGCAGCCAAGGGTTGGGTCGCAATCAGCCCCAGCATTTT. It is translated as CASSQGLGRNQPQHF.